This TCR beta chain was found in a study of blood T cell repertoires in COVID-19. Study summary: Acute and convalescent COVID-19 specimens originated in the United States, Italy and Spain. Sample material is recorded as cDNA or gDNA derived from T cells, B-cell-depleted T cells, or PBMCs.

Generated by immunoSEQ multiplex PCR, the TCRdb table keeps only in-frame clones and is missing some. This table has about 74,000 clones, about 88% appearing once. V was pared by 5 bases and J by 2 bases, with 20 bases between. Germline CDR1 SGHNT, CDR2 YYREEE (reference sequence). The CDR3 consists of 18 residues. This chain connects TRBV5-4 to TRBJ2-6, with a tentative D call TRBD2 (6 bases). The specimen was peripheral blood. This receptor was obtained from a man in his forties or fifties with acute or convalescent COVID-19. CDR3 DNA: TGTGCCAGCAGATCGATCTTGGGGGGAGGCGCTGGGGCCAACGTCCTGACTTTC. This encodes CASRSILGGGAGANVLTF.